In its sample, the clone carrying this TCR beta chain was seen a few times. The CDR3 extends over 14 amino acids. Germline lookup yields CDR1 DFQATT and CDR2 SNEGSKA (reference sequence). V was clipped by 2 bases and J by 5 bases, with 15 bases between them. TCRdb re-derived calls from the RT-PCR reads in MiXCR, one entry per CDR3 protein. Of about 680,000 distinct CDR3 sequences listed, approximately 15% were seen once; the top ten hold 3.6%. This sequence joins TRBV20-1 and TRBJ2-5; the D gene could be TRBD1 or TRBD2 (5 bases each). The clonotype was recovered from a female donor in good health, serving as a healthy control. The sequenced sample was memory CD4+ T cells from blood. The CDR3 DNA reads TGCAGTGCTAGAATGGGGGTCTCCGGGGAGACCCAGTACTTC. Protein sequence: CSARMGVSGETQYF.